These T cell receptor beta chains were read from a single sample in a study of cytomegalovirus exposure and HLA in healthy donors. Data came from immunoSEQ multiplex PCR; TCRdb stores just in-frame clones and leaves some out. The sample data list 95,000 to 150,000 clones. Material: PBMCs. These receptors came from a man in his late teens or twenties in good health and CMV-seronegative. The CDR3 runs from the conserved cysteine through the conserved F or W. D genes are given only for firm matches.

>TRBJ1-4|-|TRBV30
CAWSVRGLNEKLFF
TGTGCCTGGAGTGTACGAGGGCTTAATGAAAAACTGTTTTTT
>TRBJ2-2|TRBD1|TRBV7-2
CASSRRTGDTGELFF
TGTGCCAGCAGTCGAAGGACAGGGGACACCGGGGAGCTGTTTTTT
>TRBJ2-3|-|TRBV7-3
CASGEMGGPADTQYF
TGTGCCAGCGGGGAAATGGGGGGGCCAGCAGATACGCAGTATTTT
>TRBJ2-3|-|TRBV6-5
CASSWGSPRTDTQYF
TGTGCCAGCAGTTGGGGCAGTCCCCGCACAGATACGCAGTATTTT
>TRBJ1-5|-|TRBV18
CASSPPGGTQNQPQHF
TGTGCCAGCTCACCACCGGGGGGGACGCAGAATCAGCCCCAGCATTTT
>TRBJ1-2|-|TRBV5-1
CASSDRSSNYGYTF
TGCGCCAGCTCAGACAGGTCCAGCAACTATGGCTACACCTTC
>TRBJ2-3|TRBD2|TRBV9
CASSVEIAGGTDTQYF
TGTGCCAGCAGCGTAGAAATCGCGGGAGGAACAGATACGCAGTATTTT
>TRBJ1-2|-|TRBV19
CASYRPGYGYTF
TGTGCCAGCTACAGGCCAGGCTATGGCTACACCTTC
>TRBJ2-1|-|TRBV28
CASTPVVRTGNNEQFF
TGTGCCAGCACCCCTGTAGTAAGGACGGGGAACAATGAGCAGTTCTTC
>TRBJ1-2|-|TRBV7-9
CASSKQELHF
TGTGCCAGCAGCAAACAGGAGCTCCACTTC
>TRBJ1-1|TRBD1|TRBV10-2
CASSSAGGVSEAFF
TGCGCCAGCAGTTCGGCAGGGGGCGTCTCTGAAGCTTTCTTT
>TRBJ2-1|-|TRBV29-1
CSVESGAEQFF
TGCAGCGTTGAGAGCGGCGCTGAGCAGTTCTTC
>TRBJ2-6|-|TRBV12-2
CASRLVKIQSGANVLTF
TGTGCAAGTCGCTTAGTTAAGATTCAGTCGGGGGCCAACGTCCTGACTTTC
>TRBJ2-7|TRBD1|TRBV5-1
CASSLETGASYEQYF
TGCGCCAGCAGCTTGGAGACAGGGGCTTCCTACGAGCAGTACTTC
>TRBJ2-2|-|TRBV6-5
CASSYSLDRRDGELFF
TGTGCCAGCAGTTACAGCCTGGACAGGAGGGACGGGGAGCTGTTTTTT
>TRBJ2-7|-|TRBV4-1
CASSQAQLIEQYF
TGCGCCAGCAGCCAGGCCCAATTGATCGAGCAGTACTTC
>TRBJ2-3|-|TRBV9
CASSVDPLRRTDTQYF
TGTGCCAGCAGCGTAGATCCGTTGCGGCGCACAGATACGCAGTATTTT
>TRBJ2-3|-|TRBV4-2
CASSSPNEPGDFPSTDTQYF
TGTGCCAGCAGCTCACCTAACGAACCGGGAGACTTTCCTAGCACAGATACGCAGTATTTT
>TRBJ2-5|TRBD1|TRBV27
CASRSTPGQGAETQYF
TGTGCCAGCAGATCCACTCCGGGACAGGGGGCAGAGACCCAGTACTTC
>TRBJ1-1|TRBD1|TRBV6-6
CASSYPGQGADTEAFF
TGTGCCAGCAGTTACCCGGGGCAGGGGGCGGACACTGAAGCTTTCTTT
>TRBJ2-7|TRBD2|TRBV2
CASSIEGLGPYEQYF
TGTGCCAGCAGTATCGAGGGACTAGGCCCCTACGAGCAGTACTTC
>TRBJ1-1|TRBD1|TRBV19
CASRNTGGTEAFF
TGTGCCAGTAGGAATACAGGGGGCACTGAAGCTTTCTTT
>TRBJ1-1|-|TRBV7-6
CASSLSSIPLNTEAFF
TGTGCCAGCAGCTTATCCTCTATCCCACTAAACACTGAAGCTTTCTTT
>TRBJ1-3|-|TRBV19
CASSIPSEIGNTIYF
TGTGCCAGTAGTATTCCGAGTGAGATTGGAAACACCATATATTTT
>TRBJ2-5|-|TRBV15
CATSRDRGKQYF
TGTGCCACCAGCAGAGATAGAGGGAAGCAGTACTTC
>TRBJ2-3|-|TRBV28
CASRSSSPEADTQYF
TGTGCCAGCAGATCAAGTTCCCCAGAAGCAGATACGCAGTATTTT
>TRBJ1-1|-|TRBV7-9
CASSLRGGAEAFF
TGTGCCAGCAGCCTTAGGGGGGGTGCTGAAGCTTTCTTT
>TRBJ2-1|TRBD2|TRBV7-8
CASSYLAGGSNEQFF
TGTGCCAGCAGCTACTTAGCGGGAGGAAGCAATGAGCAGTTCTTC
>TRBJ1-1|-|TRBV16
CASSSRLGTEAFF
TGTGCCAGCAGCTCGAGGTTGGGCACTGAAGCTTTCTTT
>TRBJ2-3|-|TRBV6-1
CASSLEYTDTQYF
TGTGCCAGCAGTTTAGAATACACAGATACGCAGTATTTT
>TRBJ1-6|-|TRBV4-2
CASSQDLRNNSPLHF
TGTGCCAGCAGCCAAGATTTGCGAAATAATTCACCCCTCCACTTT
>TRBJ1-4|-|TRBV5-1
CASSLAGGREEKLFF
TGCGCCAGCAGCTTGGCCGGAGGGCGGGAAGAAAAACTGTTTTTT
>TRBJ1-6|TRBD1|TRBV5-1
CASNPTGGDSPLHF
TGCGCCAGCAACCCGACAGGGGGGGATTCACCCCTCCACTTT
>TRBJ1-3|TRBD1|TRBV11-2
CASSGYRGSNTIYF
TGTGCCAGCAGCGGATACAGGGGTTCGAACACCATATATTTT
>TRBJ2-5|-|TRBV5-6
CASSPLAGAQETQYF
TGTGCCAGCAGCCCGCTGGCGGGGGCCCAAGAGACCCAGTACTTC
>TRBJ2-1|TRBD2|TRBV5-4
CASSLVLAGANEQFF
TGTGCCAGCAGCTTGGTACTAGCGGGAGCCAATGAGCAGTTCTTC
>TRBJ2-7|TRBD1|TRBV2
CASRGQGAHEQYF
TGTGCCAGCAGGGGACAGGGTGCCCACGAGCAGTACTTC
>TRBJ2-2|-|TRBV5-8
CASSLGKIAANTGELFF
TGTGCCAGCAGCTTGGGGAAGATAGCGGCGAACACCGGGGAGCTGTTTTTT
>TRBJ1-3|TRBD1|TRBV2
CARGTGTGNTIYF
TGTGCCAGGGGGACAGGGACTGGAAACACCATATATTTT
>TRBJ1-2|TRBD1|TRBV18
CASSRDRVDYGYTF
TGTGCCAGCTCGCGGGACAGGGTTGACTATGGCTACACCTTC
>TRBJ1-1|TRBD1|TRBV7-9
CASSPREGAGTEAFF
TGTGCCAGCAGCCCTCGGGAGGGGGCAGGCACTGAAGCTTTCTTT
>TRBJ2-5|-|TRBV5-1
CASSTSRGLQETQYF
TGCGCCAGCAGCACATCCAGGGGCCTACAAGAGACCCAGTACTTC
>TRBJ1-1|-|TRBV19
CASSPDSLNTEAFF
TGTGCCAGTAGTCCTGACAGTTTGAACACTGAAGCTTTCTTT
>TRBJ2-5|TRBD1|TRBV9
CASSPHRGTVTQETQYF
TGTGCCAGCAGCCCTCATCGAGGGACAGTAACACAAGAGACCCAGTACTTC
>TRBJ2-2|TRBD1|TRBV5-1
CASSLKGAGTGELFF
TGCGCCAGCAGCTTGAAGGGGGCAGGTACCGGGGAGCTGTTTTTT
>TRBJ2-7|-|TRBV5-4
CASTDQGSYEQYF
TGTGCCAGCACGGATCAGGGCAGCTACGAGCAGTACTTC
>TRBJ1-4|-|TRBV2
CASSWTGETNEKLFF
TGTGCCAGCAGTTGGACGGGGGAAACTAATGAAAAACTGTTTTTT
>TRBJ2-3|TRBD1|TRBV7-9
CASSQPTGGSTDTQYF
TGTGCCAGCAGCCAACCCACAGGGGGGTCAACAGATACGCAGTATTTT
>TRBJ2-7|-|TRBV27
CASRQGFLYEQYF
TGTGCCAGCAGGCAGGGGTTTCTCTACGAGCAGTACTTC
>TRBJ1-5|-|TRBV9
CASSAGDSNQPQHF
TGTGCCAGCAGCGCGGGTGATAGCAATCAGCCCCAGCATTTT
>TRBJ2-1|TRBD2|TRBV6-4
CASSDSTSGGDEQFF
TGTGCCAGCAGTGACTCGACTAGCGGGGGGGATGAGCAGTTCTTC
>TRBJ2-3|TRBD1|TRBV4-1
CASSQDGGQGFTDTQYF
TGCGCCAGCAGCCAAGACGGCGGACAGGGGTTCACAGATACGCAGTATTTT
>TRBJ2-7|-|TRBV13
CASSPGPGSERYF
TGTGCCAGCAGCCCCGGCCCGGGGAGCGAGCGGTACTTC
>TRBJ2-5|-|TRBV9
CASSDPNGEETQYF
TGTGCCAGCAGCGACCCTAACGGGGAGGAGACCCAGTACTTC